This T cell receptor (beta chain) is from a study of graft-versus-host responses after intestinal transplantation. Study information: Grafts were multivisceral, liver-intestinal, or isolated intestinal. The recipients all started with anti-thymocyte globulin induction and then took tacrolimus and steroids for 2 to 3 years.

Sequenced by immunoSEQ multiplex PCR; TCRdb stores in-frame clones only, minus some. This table holds roughly 120,000 clones, approximately 90% found once. General study findings and limits: Maximum circulating GvH clone levels tracked with early post-transplant HvG decreases. Recipient bone marrow held GvH clones, some seen earlier in ileum or blood.

As to this clone: Its antigen is not identified.

This sequence originates from a human donor who received an intestinal transplant. This specimen consisted of unstimulated CD4+ T cells sorted from spleen or lymph node cells, obtained before intestinal transplant.

The CDR3 DNA reads TGTGCCAGCAGTTTACTTCGGGAGACCCAGTACTTC. Translation: CASSLLRETQYF. The J gene is TRBJ2-5, the V gene TRBV28; D remains unclear. The CDR3 is 12 amino acids. The germline gives CDR1 MDHEN, CDR2 SYDVKM. V shed 2 bases and J shed 5 bases, with 6 bases lying between them. The full variable domain, its missing parts supplied by reference TRBV28 and TRBJ2-5, is DVKVTQSSRYLVKRTGEKVFLECVQDMDHENMFWYRQDPGLGLRLIYFSYDVKMKEKGDIPEGYSVSREKKERFSLILESASTNQTSMYLCASSLLRETQYFGPGTRLLVL.